One sample yielded the 2 T cell receptor beta chains listed below, sequenced in a study of blood T cell repertoires in COVID-19. Clones were sequenced by immunoSEQ multiplex PCR, and TCRdb holds only the in-frame ones, with some missing. The sample lists 180,000 or so clones; approximately 83% were seen once. Specimen: peripheral blood. These receptors originate from a woman aged 40-49 years with COVID-19, enrolled during active disease.

This chain connects TRBV7-3 to TRBJ2-5; 14 bases are a match to TRBD2. CDR1 is SGHTA and CDR2 is FQGTGA in the germline V gene. This CDR3 region has 16 residues. Trimming cost V 5 bases and J 5 bases; bases outside gene matches: 7. CDR3 region: CASSLTSGRAGETQYF. CDR3 DNA: TGTGCCAGCAGCCTGACTAGCGGGAGGGCCGGTGAGACCCAGTACTTC. Using reference TRBV7-3 and TRBJ2-5 for the parts outside the CDR3, the full variable domain is GAGVSQTPSNKVTEKGKYVELRCDPISGHTALYWYRQSLGQGPEFLIYFQGTGAADDSGLPNDRFFAVRPEGSVSTLKIQRTERGDSAVYLCASSLTSGRAGETQYFGPGTRLLVL.

This chain connects TRBV25-1 to TRBJ1-5; D possibly corresponds to TRBD1 (6 bases). Germline V gene lookup returns CDR1 MGHDK and CDR2 SYGVNS. The CDR3 has 14 residues. V was clipped by 6 bases and J by 0 bases, with 9 bases between them. Written as DNA, the CDR3 is TGTGCCAGCAGGGGGACATATAGCAATCAGCCCCAGCATTTT. Protein: CASRGTYSNQPQHF.